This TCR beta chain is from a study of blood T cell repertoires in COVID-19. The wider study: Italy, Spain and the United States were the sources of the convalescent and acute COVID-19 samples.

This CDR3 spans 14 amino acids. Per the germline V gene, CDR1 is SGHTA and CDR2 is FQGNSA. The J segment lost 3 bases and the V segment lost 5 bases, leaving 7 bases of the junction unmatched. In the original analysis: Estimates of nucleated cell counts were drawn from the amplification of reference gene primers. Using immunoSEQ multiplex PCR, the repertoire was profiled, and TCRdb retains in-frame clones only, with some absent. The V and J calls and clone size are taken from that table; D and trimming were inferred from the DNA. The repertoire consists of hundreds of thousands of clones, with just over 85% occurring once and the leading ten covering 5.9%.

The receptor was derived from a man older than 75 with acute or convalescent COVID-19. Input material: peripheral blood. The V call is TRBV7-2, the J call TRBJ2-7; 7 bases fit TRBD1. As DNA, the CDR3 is TGTGCCAGCAGCCGGGACAGCAGTATCTACGAGCAGTACTTC. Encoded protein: CASSRDSSIYEQYF.